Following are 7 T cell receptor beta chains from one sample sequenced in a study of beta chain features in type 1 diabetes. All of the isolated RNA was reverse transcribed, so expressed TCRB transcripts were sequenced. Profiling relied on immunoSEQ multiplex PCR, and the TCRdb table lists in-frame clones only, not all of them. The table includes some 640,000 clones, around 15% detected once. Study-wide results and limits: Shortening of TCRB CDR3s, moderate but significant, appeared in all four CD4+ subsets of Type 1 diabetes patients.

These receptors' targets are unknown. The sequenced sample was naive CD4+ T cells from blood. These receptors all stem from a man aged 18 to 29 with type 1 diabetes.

CDR3 bases: TGTGCCAGCAGCTTAGGAGGTATTGTGACAGATACGCAGTATTTT. Amino acids: CASSLGGIVTDTQYF. The gene calls are TRBV7-2 and TRBJ2-3; D not resolved. Looked up from germline, CDR1 is SGHTA and CDR2 is FQGNSA. Trimming removed 1 base at V and 3 bases at J, with 11 bases between. The CDR3 sequence is 15 residues long.

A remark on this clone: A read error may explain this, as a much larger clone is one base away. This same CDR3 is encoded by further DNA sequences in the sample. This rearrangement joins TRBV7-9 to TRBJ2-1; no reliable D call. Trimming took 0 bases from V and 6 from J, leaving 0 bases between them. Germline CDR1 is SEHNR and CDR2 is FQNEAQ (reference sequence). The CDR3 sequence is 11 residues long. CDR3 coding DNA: TGTGCCAGCAGCTTAGCCAATGAGCAGTTCTTC. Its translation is CASSLANEQFF.

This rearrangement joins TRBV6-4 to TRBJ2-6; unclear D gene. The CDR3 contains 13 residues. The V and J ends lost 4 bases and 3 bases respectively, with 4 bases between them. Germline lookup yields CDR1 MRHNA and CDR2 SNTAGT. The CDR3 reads CASSAIGANVLTF. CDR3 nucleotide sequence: TGTGCCAGCAGTGCGATTGGGGCCAACGTCCTGACTTTC.

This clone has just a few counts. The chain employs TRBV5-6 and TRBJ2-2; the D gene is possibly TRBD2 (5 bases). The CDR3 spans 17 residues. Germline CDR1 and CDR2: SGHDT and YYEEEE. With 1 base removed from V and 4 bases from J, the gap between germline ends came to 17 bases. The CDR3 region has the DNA TGTGCCAGCAGCTTGATTGGAGCGGTTTTGGGCACCGGGGAGCTGTTTTTT. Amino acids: CASSLIGAVLGTGELFF.

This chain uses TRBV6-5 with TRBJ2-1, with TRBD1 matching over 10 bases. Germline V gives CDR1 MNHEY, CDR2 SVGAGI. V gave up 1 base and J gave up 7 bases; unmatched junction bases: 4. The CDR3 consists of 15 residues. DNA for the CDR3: TGTGCCAGCAGTTACTGGTGGACAGGGGGAAATGAGCAGTTCTTC. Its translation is CASSYWWTGGNEQFF.

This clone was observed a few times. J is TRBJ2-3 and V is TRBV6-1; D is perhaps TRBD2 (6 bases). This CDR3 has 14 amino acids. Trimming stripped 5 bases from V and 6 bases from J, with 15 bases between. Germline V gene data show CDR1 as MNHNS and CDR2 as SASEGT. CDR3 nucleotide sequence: TGTGCCAGCAGTTATCGAAGGAGGGCGGATACGCAGTATTTT. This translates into CASSYRRRADTQYF.

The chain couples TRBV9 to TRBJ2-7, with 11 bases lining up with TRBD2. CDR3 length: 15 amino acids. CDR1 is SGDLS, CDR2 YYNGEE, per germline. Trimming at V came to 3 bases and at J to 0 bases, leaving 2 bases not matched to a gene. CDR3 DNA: TGTGCCAGCAGCGCTACTAGCGGGAGCTCCTACGAGCAGTACTTC. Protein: CASSATSGSSYEQYF.